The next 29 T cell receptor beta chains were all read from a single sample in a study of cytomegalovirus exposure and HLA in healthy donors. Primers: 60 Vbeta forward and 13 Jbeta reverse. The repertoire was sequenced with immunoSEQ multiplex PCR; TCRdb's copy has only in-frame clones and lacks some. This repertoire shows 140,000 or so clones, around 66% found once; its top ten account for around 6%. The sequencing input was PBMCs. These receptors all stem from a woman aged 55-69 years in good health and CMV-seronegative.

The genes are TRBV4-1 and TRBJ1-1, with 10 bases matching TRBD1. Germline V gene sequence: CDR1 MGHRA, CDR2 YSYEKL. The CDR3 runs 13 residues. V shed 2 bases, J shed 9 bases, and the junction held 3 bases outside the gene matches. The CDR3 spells CASSQTGQGKAFF. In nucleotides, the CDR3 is TGCGCCAGCAGCCAAACGGGACAGGGGAAAGCTTTCTTT.

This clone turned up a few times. The CDR3 is CASSSFRGGAYNEQFF. The CDR3 region has the DNA TGTGCCAGCAGCTCCTTCCGCGGGGGGGCCTACAATGAGCAGTTCTTC. The rearrangement joins TRBV7-8 to TRBJ2-1; 9 positions match TRBD2. Germline trimming cut 4 bases from V and 2 bases from J; bases unmatched to any gene: 6. Germline V gives CDR1 SGHVS, CDR2 FQNEAQ. This CDR3 comprises 16 residues.

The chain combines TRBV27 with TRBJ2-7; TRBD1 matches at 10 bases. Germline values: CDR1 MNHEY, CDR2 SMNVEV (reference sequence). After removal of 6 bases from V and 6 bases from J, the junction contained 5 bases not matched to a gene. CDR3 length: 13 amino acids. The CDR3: CASRRQGASEQYF. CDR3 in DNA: TGTGCCAGCAGGAGACAGGGGGCGAGCGAGCAGTACTTC.

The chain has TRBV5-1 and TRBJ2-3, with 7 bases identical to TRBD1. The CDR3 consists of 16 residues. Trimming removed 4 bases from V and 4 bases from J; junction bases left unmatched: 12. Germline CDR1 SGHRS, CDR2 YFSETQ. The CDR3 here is CASSIRTGYPPDTQYF. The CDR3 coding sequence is TGCGCCAGCAGCATCAGGACAGGCTATCCCCCAGATACGCAGTATTTT. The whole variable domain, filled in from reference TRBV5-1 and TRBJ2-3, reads KAGVTQTPRYLIKTRGQQVTLSCSPISGHRSVSWYQQTPGQGLQFLFEYFSETQRNKGNFPGRFSGRQFSNSRSEMNVSTLELGDSALYLCASSIRTGYPPDTQYFGPGTRLTVL.

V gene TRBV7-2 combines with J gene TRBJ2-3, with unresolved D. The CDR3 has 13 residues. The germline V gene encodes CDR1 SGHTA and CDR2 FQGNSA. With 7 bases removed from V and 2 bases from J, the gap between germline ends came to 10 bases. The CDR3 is CASIPSVTDTQYF. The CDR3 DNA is TGTGCCAGCATCCCTTCGGTCACAGATACGCAGTATTTT.

CDR3 region: CASSRQMNTGELFF. CDR3 in DNA: TGTGCCAGCAGCAGACAGATGAACACCGGGGAGCTGTTTTTT. V and J are TRBV7-9 and TRBJ2-2; D might be TRBD1 (5 bases). CDR1 is SEHNR and CDR2 is FQNEAQ in the germline V gene (reference sequence). This CDR3 spans 14 amino acids. V was trimmed by 5 bases and J by 1 base, leaving 8 bases between them.

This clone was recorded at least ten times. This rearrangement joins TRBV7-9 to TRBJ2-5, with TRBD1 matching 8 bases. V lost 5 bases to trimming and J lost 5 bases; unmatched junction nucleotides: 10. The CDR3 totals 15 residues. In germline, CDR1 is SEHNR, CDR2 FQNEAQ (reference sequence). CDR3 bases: TGTGCCAGCAGCCTCCTCGACAGGGGATGGGAGACCCAGTACTTC. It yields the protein CASSLLDRGWETQYF. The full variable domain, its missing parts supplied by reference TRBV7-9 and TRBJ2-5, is DTGVSQNPRHKITKRGQNVTFRCDPISEHNRLYWYRQTLGQGPEFLTYFQNEAQLEKSRLLSDRFSAERPKGSFSTLEIQRTEQGDSAMYLCASSLLDRGWETQYFGPGTRLLVL.

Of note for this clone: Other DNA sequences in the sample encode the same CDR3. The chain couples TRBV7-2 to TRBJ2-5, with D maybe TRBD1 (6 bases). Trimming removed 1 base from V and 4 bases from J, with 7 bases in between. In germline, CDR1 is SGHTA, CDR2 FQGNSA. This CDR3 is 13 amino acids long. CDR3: CASSLGGRETQYF. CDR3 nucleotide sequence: TGTGCCAGCAGCTTAGGGGGGCGAGAGACCCAGTACTTC.

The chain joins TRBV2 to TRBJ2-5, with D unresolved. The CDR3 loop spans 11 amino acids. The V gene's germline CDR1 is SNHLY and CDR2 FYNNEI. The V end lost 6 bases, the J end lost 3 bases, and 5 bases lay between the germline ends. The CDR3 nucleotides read TGTGCCAGCAGCCCAAAAGAGACCCAGTACTTC. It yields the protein CASSPKETQYF.

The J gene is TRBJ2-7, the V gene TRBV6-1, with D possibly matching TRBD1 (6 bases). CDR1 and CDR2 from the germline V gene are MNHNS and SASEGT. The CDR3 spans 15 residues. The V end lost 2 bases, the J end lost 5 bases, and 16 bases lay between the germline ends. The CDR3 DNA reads TGTGCCAGCAGTGAACTCCATTACCAGGGGAACGAGCAGTACTTC. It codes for CASSELHYQGNEQYF.

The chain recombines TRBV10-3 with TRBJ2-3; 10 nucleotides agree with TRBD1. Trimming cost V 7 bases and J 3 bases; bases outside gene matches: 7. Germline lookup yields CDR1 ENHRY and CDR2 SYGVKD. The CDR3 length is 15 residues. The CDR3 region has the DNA TGTGCCATCACCGGGGGACAGGGGAGTACAGATACGCAGTATTTT. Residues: CAITGGQGSTDTQYF.

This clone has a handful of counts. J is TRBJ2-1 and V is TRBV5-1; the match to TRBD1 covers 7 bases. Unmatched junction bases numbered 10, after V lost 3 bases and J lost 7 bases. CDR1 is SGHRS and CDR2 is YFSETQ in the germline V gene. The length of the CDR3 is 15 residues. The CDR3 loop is CASSWGTASKNEQFF. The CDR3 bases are TGCGCCAGCAGCTGGGGGACAGCCAGTAAAAATGAGCAGTTCTTC.

For the CDR3, the DNA is TGTGCCAGCAGCTTAGCGCTGGGGGCGTATGGCTACACCTTC. It codes for CASSLALGAYGYTF. This chain uses TRBV7-2 with TRBJ1-2; tentatively, D is TRBD1 (6 bases). Germline V gives CDR1 SGHTA, CDR2 FQGNSA. This CDR3 comprises 14 residues. V was trimmed by 0 bases and J by 5 bases, leaving 10 bases between them.

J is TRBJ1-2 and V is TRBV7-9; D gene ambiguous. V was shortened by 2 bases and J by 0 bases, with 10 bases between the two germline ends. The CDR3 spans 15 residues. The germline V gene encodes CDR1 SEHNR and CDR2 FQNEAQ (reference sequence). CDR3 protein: CASSLPWRANYGYTF. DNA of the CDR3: TGTGCCAGCAGCTTACCCTGGAGGGCTAACTATGGCTACACCTTC.

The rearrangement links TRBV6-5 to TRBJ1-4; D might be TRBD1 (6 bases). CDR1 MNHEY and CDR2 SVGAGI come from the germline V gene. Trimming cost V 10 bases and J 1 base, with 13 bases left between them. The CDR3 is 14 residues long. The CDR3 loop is CATGQWVTNEKLFF. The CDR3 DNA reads TGTGCCACCGGACAGTGGGTAACTAATGAAAAACTGTTTTTT.

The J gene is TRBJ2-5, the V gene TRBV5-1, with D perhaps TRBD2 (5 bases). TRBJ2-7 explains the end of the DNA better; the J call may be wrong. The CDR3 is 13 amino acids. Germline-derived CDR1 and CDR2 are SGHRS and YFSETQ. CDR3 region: CASSLGRRDEQYF. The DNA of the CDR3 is TGCGCCAGCAGCCTCGGGCGGCGGGACGAGCAGTACTTC.

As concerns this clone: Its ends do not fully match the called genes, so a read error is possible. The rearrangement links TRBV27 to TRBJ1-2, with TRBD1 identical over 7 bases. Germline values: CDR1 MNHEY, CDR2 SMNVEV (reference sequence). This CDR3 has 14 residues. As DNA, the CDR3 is TGTGCCAGCAGTTCGGCAGGGGGTAACTATGACTACACCTTC. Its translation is CASSSAGGNYDYTF.

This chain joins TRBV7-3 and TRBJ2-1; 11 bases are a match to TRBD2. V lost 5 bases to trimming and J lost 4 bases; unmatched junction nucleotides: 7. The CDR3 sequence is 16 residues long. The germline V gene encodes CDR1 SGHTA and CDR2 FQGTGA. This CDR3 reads CASSIQASGGYNEQFF. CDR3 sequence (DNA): TGTGCCAGCAGCATCCAAGCTAGCGGGGGGTACAATGAGCAGTTCTTC.

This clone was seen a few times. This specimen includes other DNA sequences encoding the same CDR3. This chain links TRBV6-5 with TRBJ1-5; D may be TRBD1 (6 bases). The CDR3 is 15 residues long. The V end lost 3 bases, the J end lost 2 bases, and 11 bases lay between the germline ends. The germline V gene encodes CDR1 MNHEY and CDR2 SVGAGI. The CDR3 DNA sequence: TGTGCCAGCAGTTATACAGGGTTAGGCAATCAGCCCCAGCATTTT. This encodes CASSYTGLGNQPQHF.

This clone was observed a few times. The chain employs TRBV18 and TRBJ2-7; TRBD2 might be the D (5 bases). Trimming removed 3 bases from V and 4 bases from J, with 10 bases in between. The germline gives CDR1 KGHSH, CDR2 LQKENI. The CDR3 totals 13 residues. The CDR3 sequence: CASSPSDYYEQYF. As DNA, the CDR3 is TGTGCCAGCTCACCGTCTGACTATTACGAGCAGTACTTC.

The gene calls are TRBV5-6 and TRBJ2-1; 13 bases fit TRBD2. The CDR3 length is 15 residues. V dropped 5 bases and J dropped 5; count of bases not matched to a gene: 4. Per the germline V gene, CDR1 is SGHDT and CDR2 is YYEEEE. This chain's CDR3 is CASRRTSGSHNEQFF. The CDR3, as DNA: TGTGCCAGCAGGCGGACTAGCGGGAGCCACAATGAGCAGTTCTTC. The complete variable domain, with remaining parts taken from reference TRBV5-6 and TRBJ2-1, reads DAGVTQSPTHLIKTRGQQVTLRCSPKSGHDTVSWYQQALGQGPQFIFQYYEEEERQRGNFPDRFSGHQFPNYSSELNVNALLLGDSALYLCASRRTSGSHNEQFFGPGTRLTVL.

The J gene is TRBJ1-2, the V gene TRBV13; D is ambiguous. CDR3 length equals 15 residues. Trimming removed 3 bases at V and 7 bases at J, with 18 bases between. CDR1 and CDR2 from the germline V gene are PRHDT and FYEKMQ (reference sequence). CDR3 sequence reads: CASSFTDGSEGGYTF. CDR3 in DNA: TGTGCCAGCAGCTTCACGGACGGGTCAGAGGGTGGCTACACCTTC. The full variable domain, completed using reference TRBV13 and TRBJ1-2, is AAGVIQSPRHLIKEKRETATLKCYPIPRHDTVYWYQQGPGQDPQFLISFYEKMQSDKGSIPDRFSAQQFSDYHSELNMSSLELGDSALYFCASSFTDGSEGGYTFGSGTRLTVV.

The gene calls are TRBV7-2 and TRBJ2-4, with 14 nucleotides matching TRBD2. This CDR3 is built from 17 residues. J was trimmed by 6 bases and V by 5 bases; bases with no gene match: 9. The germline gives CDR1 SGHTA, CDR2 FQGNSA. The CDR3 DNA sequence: TGTGCCAGCAGCATGGGACTAGCGGGGGCCCATACAAACATTCAGTACTTC. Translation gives CASSMGLAGAHTNIQYF.

Written as DNA, the CDR3 is TGTGCCAGCAGCTCCGTGGTCCTAGCGGGGGATACGCAGTATTTT. Its protein is CASSSVVLAGDTQYF. V is TRBV7-9 and J is TRBJ2-3; 9 nucleotides match TRBD2. The CDR3 is 15 residues long. The junction had 8 bases not matched to a gene; V was cut back by 4 bases and J by 6 bases. Germline V lookup: CDR1 SEHNR, CDR2 FQNEAQ (reference sequence).

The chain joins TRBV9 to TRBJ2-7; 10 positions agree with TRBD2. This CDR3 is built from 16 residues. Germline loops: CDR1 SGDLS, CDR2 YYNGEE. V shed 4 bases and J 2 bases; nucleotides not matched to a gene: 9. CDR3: CASSQGTSAPTYEQYF. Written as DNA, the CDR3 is TGTGCCAGCAGCCAAGGGACTAGCGCCCCCACCTACGAGCAGTACTTC.

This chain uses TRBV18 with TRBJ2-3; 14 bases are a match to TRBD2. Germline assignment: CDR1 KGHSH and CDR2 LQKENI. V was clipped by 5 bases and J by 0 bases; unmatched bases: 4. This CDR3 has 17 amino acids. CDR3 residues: CASSGLAGGPSTDTQYF. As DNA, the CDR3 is TGTGCCAGCTCAGGACTAGCGGGAGGACCTAGCACAGATACGCAGTATTTT.

The DNA for the CDR3 is TGTGCCAGCAGCTCAAACTTAGGGGGCCAAGAGACCCAGTACTTC. Encoded protein: CASSSNLGGQETQYF. J is TRBJ2-5 and V is TRBV5-4; tentatively, D is TRBD1 (6 bases). From germline, CDR1 is SGHNT and CDR2 YYREEE (reference sequence). The CDR3 spans 15 residues. V gave up 3 bases and J gave up 1 base, with 13 bases separating them.

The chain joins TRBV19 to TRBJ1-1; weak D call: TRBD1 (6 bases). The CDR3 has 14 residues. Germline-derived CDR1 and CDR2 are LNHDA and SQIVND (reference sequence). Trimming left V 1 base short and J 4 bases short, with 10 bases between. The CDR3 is CASSIVGTPTEAFF. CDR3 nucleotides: TGTGCCAGTAGTATAGTGGGGACACCCACTGAAGCTTTCTTT.

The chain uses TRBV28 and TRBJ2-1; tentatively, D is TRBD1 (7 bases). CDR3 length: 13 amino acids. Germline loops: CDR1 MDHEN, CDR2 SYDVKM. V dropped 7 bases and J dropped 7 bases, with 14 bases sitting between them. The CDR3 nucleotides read TGTGCCAGCAACCCCAGGGGGGCGAATGAGCAGTTCTTC. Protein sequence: CASNPRGANEQFF.